The 22 T cell receptor beta chains reported below all come from one sample, sequenced in a study of T cells after yellow fever vaccination. TCRdb reanalysed the 5' RACE reads using MiXCR and keeps one entry per CDR3 protein. The sample has 75,000 to 100,000 distinct CDR3 sequences; about 8.4% are singletons. This sample comprised CD8+ T cells not binding an NS4B(214-222) dextramer, sorted from PBMCs, obtained roughly 14 days after the first yellow fever vaccination. These receptors all stem from a man aged 18 to 30 who received the YFV17D yellow fever vaccine.

The chain employs TRBV6-1 and TRBJ2-7; 7 bases line up with TRBD1. Germline CDR1 reads MNHNS; CDR2 reads SASEGT. V shed 6 bases and J 4 bases; nucleotides not matched to a gene: 12. This CDR3 region has 15 residues. CDR3 nucleotide sequence: TGTGCCAGCAGCCGATTACCGGACAGGCCTTACGAGCAGTACTTC. This codes for CASSRLPDRPYEQYF.

This clonotype came up a few times. The V and J genes are TRBV11-2 and TRBJ2-1, with D uncertain. The V gene lost 3 bases and the J gene lost 10 bases, with 10 bases spanning the gap. The CDR3 is made up of 12 amino acids. CDR1 and CDR2 (germline): SGHAT, FQNNGV. The CDR3 nucleotides are TGTGCCAGCAGCTTGACATCAGGAGAGCAGTTCTTC. Translation: CASSLTSGEQFF.

In its sample, this clonotype was seen many times. The chain carries TRBV7-2 and TRBJ2-7; 7 positions agree with TRBD2. V shed 4 bases and J 6 bases; nucleotides not matched to a gene: 3. Germline V gene data show CDR1 as SGHTA and CDR2 as FQGNSA. The CDR3 is 12 residues long. This CDR3 is CASSSPGGEQYF. CDR3 nucleotides: TGTGCCAGCAGCTCCCCGGGAGGCGAGCAGTACTTC.

The genes are TRBV5-5 and TRBJ2-7; no clear D gene. The germline gives CDR1 SGHKS, CDR2 YYEKEE (reference sequence). Trimming removed 5 bases at V and 3 bases at J, with 18 bases between. The CDR3 spans 15 residues. CDR3 region: CASSRNGPEFYEQYF. In nucleotides, the CDR3 is TGTGCCAGCAGTCGGAACGGGCCGGAATTCTACGAGCAGTACTTC.

Only a few counts were recorded for this clonotype. This chain connects TRBV6-1 to TRBJ2-1; D is undetermined. CDR3 length: 14 residues. Germline assignment: CDR1 MNHNS and CDR2 SASEGT. V dropped 5 bases and J dropped 4 bases, with 12 bases sitting between them. In DNA form, the CDR3 reads TGTGCCAGCAGTCCGGGTTGGGGATACAATGAGCAGTTCTTC. It encodes CASSPGWGYNEQFF.

The rearrangement links TRBV10-3 to TRBJ2-2; D gene unclear. V dropped 7 bases and J dropped 7 bases, with 7 bases sitting between them. Germline-derived CDR1 and CDR2 are ENHRY and SYGVKD. CDR3 length: 11 residues. The CDR3 is CAINLGGELFF. CDR3 DNA: TGTGCCATCAACCTTGGCGGGGAGCTGTTTTTT.

J is TRBJ2-7 and V is TRBV20-1; D is undetermined. CDR1 is DFQATT, CDR2 SNEGSKA, per germline (reference sequence). V lost 5 bases and J lost 3, with 11 bases in between. The CDR3 covers 12 residues. The CDR3, as DNA: TGCAGTGCTGGGCCAACCAACTACGAGCAGTACTTC. This translates into CSAGPTNYEQYF.

The sample holds a few counts of this clonotype. The chain uses TRBV7-8 and TRBJ1-1; D is ambiguous. Germline V gene sequence: CDR1 SGHVS, CDR2 FQNEAQ. This CDR3 comprises 13 residues. Trimming took 5 bases from V and 1 from J, leaving 8 bases between them. The CDR3 protein is CASSPISNTEAFF. The DNA of the CDR3 is TGTGCCAGCAGCCCTATATCGAACACTGAAGCTTTCTTT.

In this sample, this clonotype turned up a few times. The CDR3 protein is CASSLGQGFLYTGELFF. The CDR3 nucleotides are TGTGCCAGCAGTTTGGGACAGGGATTCCTATACACCGGGGAGCTGTTTTTT. The chain has TRBV27 and TRBJ2-2; 9 nucleotides line up with TRBD1. V was pared by 3 bases and J by 3 bases, with 8 bases of the junction left unmatched. Germline CDR1 MNHEY, CDR2 SMNVEV (reference sequence). The CDR3 loop spans 17 amino acids.

The chain has TRBV6-1 and TRBJ2-3; 7 bases fit TRBD1. Trimming at V came to 7 bases and at J to 2 bases, leaving 9 bases not matched to a gene. This CDR3 region has 15 residues. Germline lookup yields CDR1 MNHNS and CDR2 SASEGT. The CDR3 reads CASKTGYRITDTQYF. Written as DNA, the CDR3 is TGTGCCAGCAAGACAGGGTACCGAATCACAGATACGCAGTATTTT.

This clonotype was counted ten times or more. The V gene is TRBV4-1, the J gene TRBJ2-3; 10 nucleotides align to TRBD1. In germline, CDR1 is MGHRA, CDR2 YSYEKL. Trimming removed 4 bases from V and 5 bases from J; junction bases left unmatched: 6. There are 15 residues in the CDR3. The CDR3, as DNA: TGCGCCAGCAGCCTGCGGGACAGGGGTAAAGATACGCAGTATTTT. Its translation: CASSLRDRGKDTQYF.

This clonotype was seen ten or more times. The J gene is TRBJ1-1, the V gene TRBV20-1, with D unresolved. Germline V gene lookup returns CDR1 DFQATT and CDR2 SNEGSKA (reference sequence). The CDR3 covers 13 residues. The V end lost 1 base, the J end lost 1 base, and 7 bases lay between the germline ends. The CDR3 DNA sequence: TGCAGTGCTAGAGCAATACGGAACACTGAAGCTTTCTTT. Its protein is CSARAIRNTEAFF.

This clonotype turned up a few times. The genes are TRBV20-1 and TRBJ2-5; TRBD2 is a possible D gene (6 bases). V gave up 5 bases and J gave up 3 bases, with 13 bases separating them. The V gene's germline CDR1 is DFQATT and CDR2 SNEGSKA (reference sequence). The CDR3 totals 13 residues. The CDR3 DNA reads TGCAGTGCTCGGGCTAGCGAGGAAGAGACCCAGTACTTC. Protein product: CSARASEEETQYF.

J is TRBJ1-2 and V is TRBV11-2; D perhaps matches TRBD1 (5 bases). Germline lookup yields CDR1 SGHAT and CDR2 FQNNGV. The length of the CDR3 is 15 residues. V gave up 8 bases and J gave up 4 bases, with 20 bases separating them. For the CDR3, the DNA is TGTGCCAGCGCGCCCACGGGGGGGGGAACCTATGGCTACACCTTC. Protein: CASAPTGGGTYGYTF.

This clonotype was seen a few times. The DNA of the CDR3 is TGCAGTGCTAGCTTCTGGGCGGATCACACAGATACGCAGTATTTT. This codes for CSASFWADHTDTQYF. The chain links TRBV20-1 to TRBJ2-3, with D unclear. Germline V gives CDR1 DFQATT, CDR2 SNEGSKA (reference sequence). CDR3 length: 15 residues. Trimming took 3 bases from V and 2 from J, leaving 15 bases between them.

This clonotype was found a few times. The chain is built from TRBV10-2 and TRBJ1-1; the D gene is possibly TRBD1 (5 bases). CDR1 and CDR2 from the germline V gene are WSHSY and SAAADI. Deletions cut 0 bases from V and 9 bases from J, with 14 bases between. The CDR3 has 14 amino acids. DNA of the CDR3: TGCGCCAGCAGTGAGTCTGCGAGGGGCAGACAAGCTTTCTTT. This gives the protein CASSESARGRQAFF.

This CDR3 reads CASSQDWGLAGYTQYF. CDR3 nucleotide sequence: TGCGCCAGCAGCCAAGATTGGGGACTAGCGGGGTATACGCAGTATTTT. The rearrangement uses TRBV4-3 and TRBJ2-3; 13 nucleotides line up with TRBD2. Trimming removed 0 bases from V and 7 bases from J; junction bases left unmatched: 4. The length of the CDR3 is 16 residues. Germline V gives CDR1 LGHNA, CDR2 YSLEER.

The sample holds many counts of this clonotype. The chain uses TRBV6-1 and TRBJ1-5; 9 bases are shared with TRBD1. V shed 6 bases and J 7 bases; nucleotides not matched to a gene: 10. Germline CDR1 MNHNS, CDR2 SASEGT. The CDR3 consists of 15 residues. CDR3: CASRRQGDDLQPQHF. CDR3 bases: TGTGCCAGCAGAAGACAGGGGGACGATCTGCAGCCCCAGCATTTT.

This clonotype was seen at least ten times. The chain is built from TRBV7-8 and TRBJ2-1, with 10 bases aligning to TRBD1. Germline values: CDR1 SGHVS, CDR2 FQNEAQ. CDR3 length: 14 residues. The V gene end was trimmed by 4 bases and the J gene end by 8 bases; junction bases not matched to a gene: 5. The CDR3 protein is CASSWGQGIYEQFF. The CDR3 nucleotides read TGTGCCAGCAGCTGGGGACAGGGGATATATGAGCAGTTCTTC.

Comments on this clonotype: One end of the junction is discordant with germline, which a read error may explain. V usage is TRBV7-7 and J usage is TRBJ2-2; D may be TRBD1 (5 bases). The CDR3 has 16 amino acids. From germline, CDR1 is SSHAT and CDR2 FNYEAQ (reference sequence). CDR3 sequence (DNA): TGTGCTAGCAGCCTCCGACAGCTACCTAACACCGGGGAGCTGTTTTTT. This translates into CASSLRQLPNTGELFF.

This clonotype turned up a few times. This sequence joins TRBV5-1 and TRBJ2-3; the D is unclear. The V and J ends lost 1 base and 3 bases respectively, with 18 bases between them. The CDR3 runs 17 residues. Germline values: CDR1 SGHRS, CDR2 YFSETQ. The CDR3: CASSLFPSRQTTDTQYF. CDR3 nucleotide sequence: TGCGCCAGCAGCTTGTTTCCCTCCAGACAAACAACAGATACGCAGTATTTT.

The chain employs TRBV4-2 and TRBJ2-7; D tentatively fits TRBD1 or TRBD2 (6 bases each). Trimming left V 6 bases short and J 4 bases short, with 22 bases between. Germline CDR1 and CDR2: LGHNA and YNFKEQ. The CDR3 is made up of 16 amino acids. CDR3 residues: CASSKEDGGRLYEQYF. The CDR3 DNA reads as TGTGCCAGCAGTAAAGAGGATGGGGGGCGCTTATACGAGCAGTACTTC.